Described below is a single TCR beta chain sequence and its context. Its antigen remains unknown. This entry comes from a study of blood T cells in healthy people across ages. Study-level points and caveats: A conclusive naive versus antigen-experienced comparison was prevented by the unsorted PBMCs.

CDR1 and CDR2 (germline): SEHNR, FQNEAQ (reference sequence). This CDR3 has 14 amino acids. Using a J-beta primer mix together with a sample-barcoded 5' primer, a second PCR was run for about 6 to 12 cycles. MiXCR was run by TCRdb on the 5' RACE reads, yielding one entry per CDR3 protein. Among over 1,500,000 distinct CDR3 sequences, around 42% were seen once, and the ten largest hold around 23%. Sequences were obtained from blood. The chain joins TRBV7-9 to TRBJ2-4, with D possibly being TRBD1 (6 bases). The assigned J gene may be wrong: the sequence end matches TRBJ2-7 better. The TCR was taken from a human donor in good health. Here the CDR3 DNA reads TGTGCCAGCAGCTTGAGTATAGGGGGATACGAGCAGTACTTC. Amino acid sequence: CASSLSIGGYEQYF.